This TCR beta chain was sequenced during a study of post-analysis software for immune sequencing data. At the level of the study: As for disease course, relapsing-remitting, secondary progressive and progressive-relapsing multiple sclerosis were all included. Broader study findings: Patients showed TRBV5-6, TRBV5-1 and TRBV20-1 among roughly 5 TRBV segments more frequent than in controls.

TCR beta libraries were prepared from cDNA with unique molecular identifiers. TCRdb fed the PCR reads into MiXCR, producing one record per CDR3 protein. This repertoire shows roughly 800,000 distinct CDR3 sequences, about 45% found once; its top ten account for roughly 4.4%. On this clonotype: The antigen remains unidentified.

Trimming took off 0 bases at V and 4 bases at J, with 9 bases between the two ends. CDR3 length: 14 amino acids. Input material: blood. The chain carries TRBV12-3 or TRBV12-4 and TRBJ2-5; D unresolved. The origin of this receptor is a girl aged 10 to 17 with multiple sclerosis. The CDR3 here is CASSLAARGETQYF. In DNA form, the CDR3 reads TGTGCCAGCAGTTTAGCCGCAAGAGGAGAGACCCAGTACTTC.